The 5 T cell receptor beta chains below come from one sample, sequenced in a study of CD8 T cells in ankylosing spondylitis. MiXCR, applied by TCRdb to the 5' RACE reads, yields one record per CDR3 protein. The repertoire holds roughly 280,000 distinct CDR3 sequences, with 20% as singletons. The sample taken for sequencing was blood, either unsorted or a sorted T cell fraction (not recorded which). The source of these receptors is a male donor with ankylosing spondylitis or in good health (not recorded which).

The gene calls are TRBV5-6 and TRBJ2-3, with a possible D match to TRBD2 (6 bases). The V gene lost 0 bases and the J gene lost 7 bases, with 15 bases spanning the gap. Germline V gene sequence: CDR1 SGHDT, CDR2 YYEEEE. The length of the CDR3 is 15 residues. CDR3 residues: CASSLGRGPLNTQYF. Written as DNA, the CDR3 is TGTGCCAGCAGCTTGGGGCGGGGCCCCCTGAATACGCAGTATTTT.

The chain uses TRBV4-1 and TRBJ2-3, with D uncertain. This CDR3 spans 14 amino acids. V shed 2 bases and J shed 7 bases, with 13 bases lying between them. The germline V gene encodes CDR1 MGHRA and CDR2 YSYEKL. Written as DNA, the CDR3 is TGCGCCAGCAGCCAAAACTTGGCCGGTAATACGCAGTATTTT. This codes for CASSQNLAGNTQYF.

Only a few counts were recorded for this clonotype. CDR3 loop: CASSSGTGGYEQYV. In DNA form, the CDR3 reads TGTGCCAGCAGCTCCGGGACAGGGGGCTACGAGCAGTACGTC. The chain employs TRBV11-2 and TRBJ2-7; 11 bases agree with TRBD1. Germline V gives CDR1 SGHAT, CDR2 FQNNGV. V was pared by 4 bases and J by 3 bases, with 2 bases of the junction left unmatched. This CDR3 comprises 14 residues.

This clonotype was observed a handful of times. CDR3 in amino acids: CASSLHGANYGYTF. DNA for the CDR3: TGTGCCAGCAGCTTGCACGGGGCAAACTATGGCTACACCTTC. The chain is built from TRBV7-9 and TRBJ1-2; possible D gene TRBD1, 5 bases. In germline, CDR1 is SEHNR, CDR2 FQNEAQ (reference sequence). V was clipped by 3 bases and J by 2 bases, with 10 bases between them. This CDR3 contains 14 residues. Drawing the rest from reference TRBV7-9 and TRBJ1-2, the complete variable domain is DTGVSQNPRHKITKRGQNVTFRCDPISEHNRLYWYRQTLGQGPEFLTYFQNEAQLEKSRLLSDRFSAERPKGSFSTLEIQRTEQGDSAMYLCASSLHGANYGYTFGSGTRLTVV.

The J gene is TRBJ1-6, the V gene TRBV10-3; the D is unclear. Trimming shortened V by 4 bases and J by 3 bases, and 1 base separated the two germline ends. This CDR3 has 12 residues. Per the germline V gene, CDR1 is ENHRY and CDR2 is SYGVKD. In DNA, the CDR3 is TGTGCCATCAGTGGCTATAATTCACCCCTCCACTTT. Its translation is CAISGYNSPLHF.